This T cell receptor beta chain was identified in a study of siplizumab effects on memory and regulatory T cells. Data came from immunoSEQ multiplex PCR; TCRdb stores just in-frame clones and leaves some out. The sample contains about 120,000 clones, just under 95% of which appear only once. Remarks on this clone: Its target is unknown.

Overall study results and limits: Suppressive activity of Tregs proliferating in siplizumab cultures remained unconfirmed.

Material: non-Treg CD4+ T cells sorted from blood. The TCR was taken from a human donor in good health.

CDR3 residues: CASSPTGSAKNIQYF. CDR3 bases: TGTGCCAGCAGCCCAACAGGGTCGGCCAAAAACATTCAGTACTTC. V gene TRBV7-2 combines with J gene TRBJ2-4; a possible D gene is TRBD1 (6 bases). V gave up 5 bases and J gave up 1 base, with 12 bases separating them. Germline CDR1 and CDR2: SGHTA and FQGNSA. This CDR3 contains 15 residues.